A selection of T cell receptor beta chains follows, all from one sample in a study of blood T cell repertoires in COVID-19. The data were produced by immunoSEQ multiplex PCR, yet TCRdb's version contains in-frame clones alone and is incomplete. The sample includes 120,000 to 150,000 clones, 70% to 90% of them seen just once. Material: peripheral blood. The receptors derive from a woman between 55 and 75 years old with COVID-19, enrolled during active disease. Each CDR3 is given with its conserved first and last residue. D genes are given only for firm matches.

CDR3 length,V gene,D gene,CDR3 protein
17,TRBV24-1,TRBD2,CATSDLSAGGLYNEQFF
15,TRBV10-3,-,CAISDPQGIATEAFF
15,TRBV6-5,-,CASSRDTPNTGELFF
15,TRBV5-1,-,CASSLETGQNQPQHF
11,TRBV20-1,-,CSAHLNTEAFF
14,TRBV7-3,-,CASSVAPGSDTQYF
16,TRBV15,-,CATSTGLEGGNTEAFF
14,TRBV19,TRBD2,CASSIFGGAIEQFF
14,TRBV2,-,CASSGQTYQETQYF
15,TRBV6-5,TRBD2,CASRGASGAQETQYF
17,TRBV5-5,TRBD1,CASSNPTGQGAFYEQFF
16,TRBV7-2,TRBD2,CASSLDLAGGHDEQFF
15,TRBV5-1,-,CASSLWQGTYNEQFF
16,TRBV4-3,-,CASSQPVHGEGTEAFF
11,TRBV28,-,CASSRQAGYTF
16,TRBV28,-,CASTQNGAATNEKLFF
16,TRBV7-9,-,CASTPPGQGSPSEQYF
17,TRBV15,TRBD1,CATSRDQGAEYTDTQYF
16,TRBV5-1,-,CASSLGGLSNTGELFF
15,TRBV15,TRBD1,CATSRDRGANEKLFF
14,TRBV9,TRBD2,CASSTRDYSYEQYF
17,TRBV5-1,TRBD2,CASSLDPVAGGYNEQFF